The entry that follows covers one TCR beta chain sequence. This sample stems from a study of cytotoxic CD8 clonotypes in ibrutinib-treated CLL. Sequencing used immunoSEQ multiplex PCR; TCRdb keeps in-frame clones, though not all of them. The sample holds 150,000 to 200,000 clones, about 88% seen once. The germline gives CDR1 SGHVS, CDR2 FNYEAQ. V was trimmed by 4 bases and J by 1 base, leaving 8 bases between them. There are 14 residues in the CDR3. This chain links TRBV7-6 with TRBJ2-1; D gene unclear. This TCR was sampled from a human donor with chronic lymphocytic leukemia. The sample consisted of PBMCs, taken at disease progression, from a patient treated with ibrutinib. The CDR3 nucleotides read TGTGCCAGCAGCTCGACCGTATCCTACAATGAGCAGTTCTTC. Its protein is CASSSTVSYNEQFF.